This T cell receptor (beta chain) was documented in a study of response to subunit inactivated influenza vaccine. General study points: It was suggested by the authors that few new T cells are recruited by each seasonal influenza vaccination.

TCRdb re-called the RT-PCR reads with MiXCR, one entry per CDR3 protein. The table shows over 150,000 distinct CDR3 sequences, with about 9.3% occurring only once. J was trimmed by 7 bases and V by 5 bases; bases with no gene match: 18. CDR1 is SGHVS and CDR2 is FQNEAQ in the germline V gene. The CDR3 extends over 18 amino acids. Comment on this clonotype: What it recognizes is unknown.

The specimen was non-naive T cells sorted from PBMCs, collected on the day of vaccination. This chain joins TRBV7-8 and TRBJ2-2, with TRBD2 matching 8 bases. This clonotype was obtained from a man aged 50 to 59 who received an inactivated influenza vaccine. CDR3 nucleotides: TGTGCCAGCAGCCCATCGCAGGGTGGGACTAGAGGTCTCGGGGAGCTGTTTTTT. It encodes CASSPSQGGTRGLGELFF.